This TCR beta chain was retrieved from a study of shared clonotypes between healthy human individuals. Points from the study as a whole: Inspection by rarefaction showed sorted-subset sequencing to be incomplete despite large depth.

From germline, CDR1 is ENHRY and CDR2 SYGVKD. The V and J ends lost 0 bases and 3 bases respectively, with 3 bases between them. CDR3 length equals 12 residues. The run depth of the assay was deep. Sequencing used immunoSEQ multiplex PCR; TCRdb keeps in-frame clones, though not all of them. The sample contains around 1.9 million clones, just under 95% of which appear only once. Worth noting for this clone: Its antigen is unidentified. In the same sample, other DNA sequences code for this CDR3.

The naive CD8 population came from CD45RO-negative cells selected for CCR7, without terminally differentiated effector memory CD45RA+ cells. The chain has TRBV10-3 and TRBJ2-7; D not resolved. This TCR was recovered from a man aged 18 to 30 in good health. Some clones in this sample may be carry-over from other donors' samples. Sequencing was done on a sample of naive CD8+ T cells from PBMCs. The CDR3 DNA reads TGTGCCATCAGTGAGTCTGTCTACGAGCAGTACTTC. Its translation: CAISESVYEQYF.